This T cell receptor beta chain was identified during a study of blood T cell repertoires in COVID-19. At the level of the study: Both acute and convalescent COVID-19 samples were obtained from the United States, Italy and Spain.

The repertoire was sequenced with immunoSEQ multiplex PCR; TCRdb's copy has only in-frame clones and lacks some. The data hold fewer than 350,000 clones, with around 90% observed a single time. CDR1 and CDR2 (germline): SEHNR, FQNEAQ (reference sequence). The CDR3 covers 13 residues. The germline V and J ends were trimmed by 4 bases and 9 bases, with 13 bases remaining between them. This chain connects TRBV7-9 to TRBJ1-5; a weak D match, TRBD1 (5 bases). The receptor's source is a woman younger than 45 who had recovered from COVID-19. The sequenced sample consisted of PBMCs or T cells enriched from blood (not recorded which). This CDR3 reads CASSSSTRVPQHF. The CDR3 nucleotides are TGTGCCAGCAGCTCCTCCACCAGGGTGCCCCAGCATTTT.